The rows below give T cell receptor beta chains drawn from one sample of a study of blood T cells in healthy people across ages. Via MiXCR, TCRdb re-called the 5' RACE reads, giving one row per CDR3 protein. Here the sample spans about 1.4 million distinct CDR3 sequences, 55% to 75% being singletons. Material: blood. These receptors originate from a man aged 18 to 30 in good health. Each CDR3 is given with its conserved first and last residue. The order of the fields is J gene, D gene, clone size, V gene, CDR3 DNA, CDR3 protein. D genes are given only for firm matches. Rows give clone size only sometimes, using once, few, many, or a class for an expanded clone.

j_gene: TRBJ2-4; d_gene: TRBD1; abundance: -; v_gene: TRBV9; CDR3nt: TGTGCCAGCAGCGTAGATGAGGGGGCCGCTGAGCAGTACTTC; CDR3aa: CASSVDEGAAEQYF
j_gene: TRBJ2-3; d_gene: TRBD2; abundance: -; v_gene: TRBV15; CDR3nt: TGTGCCACAGCAAGCGGGGGGTTGGGGGATACGCAGTATTTT; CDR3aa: CATASGGLGDTQYF
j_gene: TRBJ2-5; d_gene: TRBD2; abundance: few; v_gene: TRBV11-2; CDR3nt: TGTGCCAGCAGTCTAGGGATGGTAGCGGGGGCATACTCCCAAGAGACCCAGTACTTC; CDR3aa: CASSLGMVAGAYSQETQYF
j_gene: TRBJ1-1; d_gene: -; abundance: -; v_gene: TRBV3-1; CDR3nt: TGTGCCAGCAGCCAAGATTTAGGGGATTTTGGCACTGAAGCTTTCTTT; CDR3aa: CASSQDLGDFGTEAFF
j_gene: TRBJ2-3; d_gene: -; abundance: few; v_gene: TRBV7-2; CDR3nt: TGTGCCAGCAAGACGGCGGGAACCACAGATACGCAGTATTTT; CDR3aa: CASKTAGTTDTQYF
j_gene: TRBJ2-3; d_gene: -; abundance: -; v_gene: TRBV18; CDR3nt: TGTGCCAGCTCACCGGAAGCAGCAGATACGCAGTATTTT; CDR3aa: CASSPEAADTQYF
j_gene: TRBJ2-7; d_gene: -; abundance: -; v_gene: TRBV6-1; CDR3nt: TGTGCCTGCAGTGAGGGATGGGGCAGATACGAGCAGTACTTC; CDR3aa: CACSEGWGRYEQYF
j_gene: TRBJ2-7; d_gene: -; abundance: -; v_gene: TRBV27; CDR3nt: TGTGCCAGCAGATTTTTCGCCAGCTCCTACGAGCAGTACTTC; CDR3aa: CASRFFASSYEQYF
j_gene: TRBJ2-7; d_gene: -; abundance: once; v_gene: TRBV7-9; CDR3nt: TGTGCCAGCAGCTTATCTAGCGAAAACGAGCAGTACTTC; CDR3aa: CASSLSSENEQYF
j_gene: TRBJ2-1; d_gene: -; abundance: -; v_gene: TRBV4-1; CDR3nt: TGCGCCAGCAGCCAAGATCTCAGGGTGGGGAAACCCTACAATGAGCAGTTCTTC; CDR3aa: CASSQDLRVGKPYNEQFF
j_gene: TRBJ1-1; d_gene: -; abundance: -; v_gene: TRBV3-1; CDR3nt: TGTGCCAGCAGCCAAGATTATAGTAACACTGAAGCTTTCTTT; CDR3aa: CASSQDYSNTEAFF
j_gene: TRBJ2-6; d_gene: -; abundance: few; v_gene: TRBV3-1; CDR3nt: TGTGCCAGCAGCCAAAGTTTCTCTGGGGCCAACGTCCTGACTTTC; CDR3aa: CASSQSFSGANVLTF
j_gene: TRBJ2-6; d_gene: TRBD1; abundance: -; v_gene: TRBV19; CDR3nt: TGTGCCAGTAGGAGCGTCGACAGGGCCGGGGCCAACGTCCTGACTTTC; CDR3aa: CASRSVDRAGANVLTF
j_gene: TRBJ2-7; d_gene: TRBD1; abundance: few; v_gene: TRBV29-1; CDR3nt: TGCAGCGTGAGGGACAGGGGGCTCGAGCAGTACTTC; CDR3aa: CSVRDRGLEQYF
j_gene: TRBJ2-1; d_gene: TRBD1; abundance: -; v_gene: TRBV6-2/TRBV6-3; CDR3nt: TGTGCCAGCAGTCGAGGGGGCAAGGCCTACAATGAGCAGTTCTTC; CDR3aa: CASSRGGKAYNEQFF
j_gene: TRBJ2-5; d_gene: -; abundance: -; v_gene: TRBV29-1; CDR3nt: TGCAACGAGCCCCGACGTACCCAGGAGACCCAGTACTTC; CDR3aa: CNEPRRTQETQYF
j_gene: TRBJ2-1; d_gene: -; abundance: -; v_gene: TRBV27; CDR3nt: TGTGCCAGCAGTTTAGTTTTACGCTACTACAATGAGCAGTTCTTC; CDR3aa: CASSLVLRYYNEQFF
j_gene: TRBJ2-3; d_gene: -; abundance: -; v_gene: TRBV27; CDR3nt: TGTGCCAGCAGCACGTACCCCACAGATACGCAGTATTTT; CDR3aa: CASSTYPTDTQYF
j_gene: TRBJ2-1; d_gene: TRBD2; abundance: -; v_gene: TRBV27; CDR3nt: TGTGCCAGCATCGGGACTAGCGGGAGGAGTGAGCAGTTCTTC; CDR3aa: CASIGTSGRSEQFF
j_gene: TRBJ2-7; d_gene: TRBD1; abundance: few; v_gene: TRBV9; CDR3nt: TGTGCCAGCAGCGTGGGAGGGGGACAGGGCATCTACGAGCAGTACTTC; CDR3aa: CASSVGGGQGIYEQYF